Described below is a single T cell receptor (beta chain) sequence and its context. Antigen unknown. The CDR3 is 14 amino acids. V was pared by 4 bases and J by 1 base, with 11 bases between. CDR1 and CDR2 from the germline V gene are SGHNT and YYREEE (reference sequence). Sequencing used immunoSEQ multiplex PCR; TCRdb keeps in-frame clones, though not all of them. Of around 60,000 clones in the sample, roughly 82% were seen once. This specimen belongs to a study of OX40 agonist ivuxolimab in advanced cancers. Whole-study results and caveats: Expanded peripheral T cell antigen specificity was not determined. By week 6 at 0.1 to 3.0 mg/kg, blood CD4+ and CD8+ T cells had expanded clonally. Patients who responded partially at 0.1-3.0 mg/kg showed clonal expansion ranking among the lowest.

The sequence was collected from an adult with an advanced solid tumor such as melanoma, head and neck, liver or kidney cancer. This chain uses TRBV5-4 with TRBJ1-1, with a weak D call TRBD1 (6 bases). Sequenced here: CD4+ or CD8+ T cells sorted from blood, sampled in a trial of the OX40 agonist ivuxolimab. The CDR3 is CASSRGNRNTEAFF. In DNA, the CDR3 is TGTGCCAGCAGCAGGGGGAACCGGAACACTGAAGCTTTCTTT.